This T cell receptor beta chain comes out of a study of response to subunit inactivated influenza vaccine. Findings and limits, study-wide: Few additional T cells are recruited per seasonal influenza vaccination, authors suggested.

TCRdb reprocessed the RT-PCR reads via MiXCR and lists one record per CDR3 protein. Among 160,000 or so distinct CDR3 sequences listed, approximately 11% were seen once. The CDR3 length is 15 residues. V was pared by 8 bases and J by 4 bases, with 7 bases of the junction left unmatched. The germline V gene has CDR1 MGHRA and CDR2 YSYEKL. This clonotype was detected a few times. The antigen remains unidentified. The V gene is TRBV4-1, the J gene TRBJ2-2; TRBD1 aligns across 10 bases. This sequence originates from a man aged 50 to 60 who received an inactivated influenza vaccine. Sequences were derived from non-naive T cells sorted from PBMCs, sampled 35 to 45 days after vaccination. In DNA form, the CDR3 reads TGCGCCAGCGGGACAGGGGCGACTTTCACCGGGGAGCTGTTTTTT. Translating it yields CASGTGATFTGELFF.